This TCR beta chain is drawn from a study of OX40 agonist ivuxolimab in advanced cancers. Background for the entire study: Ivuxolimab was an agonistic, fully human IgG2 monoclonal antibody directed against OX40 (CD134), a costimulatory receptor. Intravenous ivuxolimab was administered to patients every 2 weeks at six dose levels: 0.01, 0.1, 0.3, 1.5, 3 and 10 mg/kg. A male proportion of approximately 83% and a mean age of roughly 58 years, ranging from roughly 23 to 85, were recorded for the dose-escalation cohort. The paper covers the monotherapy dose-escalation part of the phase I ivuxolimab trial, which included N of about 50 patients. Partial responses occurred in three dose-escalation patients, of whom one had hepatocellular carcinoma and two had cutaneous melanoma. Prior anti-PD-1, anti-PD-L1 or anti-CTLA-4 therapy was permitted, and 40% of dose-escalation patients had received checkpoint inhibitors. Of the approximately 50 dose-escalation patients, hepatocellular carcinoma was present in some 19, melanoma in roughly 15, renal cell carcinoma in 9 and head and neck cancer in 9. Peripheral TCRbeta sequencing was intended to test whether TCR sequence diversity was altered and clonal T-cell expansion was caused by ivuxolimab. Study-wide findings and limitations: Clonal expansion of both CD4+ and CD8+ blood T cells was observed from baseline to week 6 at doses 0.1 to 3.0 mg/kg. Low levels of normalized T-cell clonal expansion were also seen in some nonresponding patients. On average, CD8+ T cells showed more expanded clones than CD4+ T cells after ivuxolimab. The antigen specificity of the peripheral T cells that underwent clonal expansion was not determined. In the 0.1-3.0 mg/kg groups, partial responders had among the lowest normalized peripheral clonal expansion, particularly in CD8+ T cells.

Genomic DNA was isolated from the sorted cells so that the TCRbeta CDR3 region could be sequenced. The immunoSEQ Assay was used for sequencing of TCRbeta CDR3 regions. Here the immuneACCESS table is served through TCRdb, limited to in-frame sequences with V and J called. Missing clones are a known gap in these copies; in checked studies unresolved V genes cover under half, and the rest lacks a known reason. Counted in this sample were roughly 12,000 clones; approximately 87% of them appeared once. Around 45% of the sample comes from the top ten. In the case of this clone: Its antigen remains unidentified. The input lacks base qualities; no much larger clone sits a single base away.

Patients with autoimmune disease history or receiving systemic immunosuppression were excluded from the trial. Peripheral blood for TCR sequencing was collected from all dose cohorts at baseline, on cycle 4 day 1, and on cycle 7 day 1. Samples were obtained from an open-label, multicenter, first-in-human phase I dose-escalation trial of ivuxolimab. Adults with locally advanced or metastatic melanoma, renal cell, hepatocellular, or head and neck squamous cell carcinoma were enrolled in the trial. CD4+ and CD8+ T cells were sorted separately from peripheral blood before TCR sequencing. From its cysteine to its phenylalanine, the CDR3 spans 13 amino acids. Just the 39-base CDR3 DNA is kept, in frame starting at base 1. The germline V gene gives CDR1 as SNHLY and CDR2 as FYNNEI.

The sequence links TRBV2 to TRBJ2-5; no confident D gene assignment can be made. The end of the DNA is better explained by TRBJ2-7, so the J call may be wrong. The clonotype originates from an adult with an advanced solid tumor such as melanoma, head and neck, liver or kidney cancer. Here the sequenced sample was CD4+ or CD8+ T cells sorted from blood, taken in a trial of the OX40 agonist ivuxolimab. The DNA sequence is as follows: TGTGCCAGCAGTGGGTCAGACGAGTACGAGCAGTACTTC. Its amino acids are CASSGSDEYEQYF.